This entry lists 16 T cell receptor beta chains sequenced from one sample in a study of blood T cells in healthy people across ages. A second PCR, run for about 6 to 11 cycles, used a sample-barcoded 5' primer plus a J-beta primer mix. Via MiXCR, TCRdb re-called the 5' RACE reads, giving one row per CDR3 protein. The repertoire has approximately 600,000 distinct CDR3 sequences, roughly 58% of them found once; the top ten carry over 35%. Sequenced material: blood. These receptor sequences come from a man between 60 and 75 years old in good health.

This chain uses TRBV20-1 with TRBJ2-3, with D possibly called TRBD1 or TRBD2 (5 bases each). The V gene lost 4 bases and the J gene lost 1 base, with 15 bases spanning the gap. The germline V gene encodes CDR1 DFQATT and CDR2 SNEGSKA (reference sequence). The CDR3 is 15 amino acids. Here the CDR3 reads CSANPEGTRTDTQYF. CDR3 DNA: TGCAGTGCTAACCCCGAAGGGACCCGCACAGATACGCAGTATTTT.

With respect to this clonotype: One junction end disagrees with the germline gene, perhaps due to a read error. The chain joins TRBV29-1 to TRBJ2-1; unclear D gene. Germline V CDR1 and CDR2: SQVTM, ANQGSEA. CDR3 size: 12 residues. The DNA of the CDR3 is TGCAGCGACGAGACCCCGTGGAATGAGCAGTTATTC. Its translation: CSDETPWNEQLF.

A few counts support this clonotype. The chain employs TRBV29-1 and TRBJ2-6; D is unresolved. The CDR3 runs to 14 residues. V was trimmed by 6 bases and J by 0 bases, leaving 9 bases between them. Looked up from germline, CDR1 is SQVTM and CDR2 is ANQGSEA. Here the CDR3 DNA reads TGCAGCGTCAACCCGGCCTCTGGGGCCAACGTCCTGACTTTC. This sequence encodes CSVNPASGANVLTF.

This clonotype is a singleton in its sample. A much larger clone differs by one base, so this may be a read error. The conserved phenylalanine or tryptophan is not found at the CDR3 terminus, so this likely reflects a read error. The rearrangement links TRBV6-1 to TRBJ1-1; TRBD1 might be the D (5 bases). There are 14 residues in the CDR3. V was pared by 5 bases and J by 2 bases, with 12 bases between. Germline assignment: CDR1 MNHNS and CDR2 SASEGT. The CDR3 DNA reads TGTGCCAGCAGTCCGGGACGGAAAAACACTGAAGCTTTCTTG. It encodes CASSPGRKNTEAFL.

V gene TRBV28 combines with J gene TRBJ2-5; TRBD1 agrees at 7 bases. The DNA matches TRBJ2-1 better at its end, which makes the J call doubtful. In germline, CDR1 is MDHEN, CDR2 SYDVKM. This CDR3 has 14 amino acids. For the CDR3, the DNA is TGTGCCAGCAGTCCGGGACAGACTCAAGAGACCCAGTTCTTC. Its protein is CASSPGQTQETQFF.

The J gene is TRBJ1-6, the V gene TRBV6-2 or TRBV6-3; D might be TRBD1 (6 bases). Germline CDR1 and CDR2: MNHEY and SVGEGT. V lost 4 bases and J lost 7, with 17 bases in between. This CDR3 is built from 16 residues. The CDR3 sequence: CASSLSPGQGNSPLHF. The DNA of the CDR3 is TGTGCCAGCAGTTTATCCCCGGGACAAGGAAATTCACCCCTCCACTTT.

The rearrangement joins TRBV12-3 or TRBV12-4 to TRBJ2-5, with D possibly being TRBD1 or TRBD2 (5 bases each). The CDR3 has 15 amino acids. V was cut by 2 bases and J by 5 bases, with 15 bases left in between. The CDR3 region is CASSLSGRVWETQYF. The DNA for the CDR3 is TGTGCCAGCAGTTTAAGCGGCAGGGTTTGGGAGACCCAGTACTTC.

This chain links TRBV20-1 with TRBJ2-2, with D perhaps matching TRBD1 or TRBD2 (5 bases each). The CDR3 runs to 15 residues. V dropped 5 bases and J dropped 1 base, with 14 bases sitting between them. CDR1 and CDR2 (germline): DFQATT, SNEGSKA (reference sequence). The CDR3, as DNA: TGCAGTGCTTCACCCGGGACGATGAACACCGGGGAGCTGTTTTTT. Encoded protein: CSASPGTMNTGELFF.

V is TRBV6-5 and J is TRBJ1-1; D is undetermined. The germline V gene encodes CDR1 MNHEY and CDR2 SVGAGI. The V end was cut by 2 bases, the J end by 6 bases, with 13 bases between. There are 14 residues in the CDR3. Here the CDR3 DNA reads TGTGCCAGCAGTTACGCCGTAGGGAATCCTGAAGCTTTCTTT. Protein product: CASSYAVGNPEAFF.

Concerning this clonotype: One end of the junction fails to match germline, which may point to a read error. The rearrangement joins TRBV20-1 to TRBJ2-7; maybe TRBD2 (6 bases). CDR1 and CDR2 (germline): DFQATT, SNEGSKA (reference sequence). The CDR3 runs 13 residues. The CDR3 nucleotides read TGCAGTGCTAGGACCTGGAGCGGGTACGAACAGTACTTC. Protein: CSARTWSGYEQYF.

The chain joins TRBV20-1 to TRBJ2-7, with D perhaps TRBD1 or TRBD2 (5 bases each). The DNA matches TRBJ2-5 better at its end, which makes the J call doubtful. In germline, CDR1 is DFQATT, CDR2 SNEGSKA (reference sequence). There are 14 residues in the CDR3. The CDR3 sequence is CSAEAGTPIKTQYF. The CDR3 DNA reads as TGCAGTGCCGAGGCCGGGACCCCAATCAAGACCCAGTACTTC.

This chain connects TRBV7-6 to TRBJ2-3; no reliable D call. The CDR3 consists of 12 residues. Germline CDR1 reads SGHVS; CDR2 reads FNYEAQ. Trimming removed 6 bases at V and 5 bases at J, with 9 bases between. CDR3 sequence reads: CASSRIGDTQYF. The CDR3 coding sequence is TGTGCCAGCAGTCGTATAGGAGATACGCAGTATTTT.

The CDR3, as DNA: TGTGCCAGCAGCCCCCGAGGACAGACCTCAGGAAACACCATATATTTT. Translating it yields CASSPRGQTSGNTIYF. The V and J genes are TRBV7-9 and TRBJ1-3, with a tentative D call TRBD1 (6 bases). From germline, CDR1 is SEHNR and CDR2 FQNEAQ (reference sequence). The V end lost 5 bases, the J end lost 4 bases, and 18 bases lay between the germline ends. This CDR3 is built from 16 residues.

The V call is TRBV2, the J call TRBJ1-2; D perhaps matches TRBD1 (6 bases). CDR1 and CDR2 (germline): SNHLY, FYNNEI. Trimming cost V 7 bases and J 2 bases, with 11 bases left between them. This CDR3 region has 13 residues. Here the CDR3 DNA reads TGTGCCAGCACTAAGGACAGCAACTATGGCTACACCTTC. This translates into CASTKDSNYGYTF.

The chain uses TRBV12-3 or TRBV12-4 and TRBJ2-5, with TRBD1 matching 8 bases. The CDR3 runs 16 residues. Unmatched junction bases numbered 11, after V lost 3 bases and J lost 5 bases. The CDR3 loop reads CASSFGGAGGRETQYF. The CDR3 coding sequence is TGTGCCAGCAGTTTCGGCGGGGCAGGGGGCAGGGAGACCCAGTACTTC.

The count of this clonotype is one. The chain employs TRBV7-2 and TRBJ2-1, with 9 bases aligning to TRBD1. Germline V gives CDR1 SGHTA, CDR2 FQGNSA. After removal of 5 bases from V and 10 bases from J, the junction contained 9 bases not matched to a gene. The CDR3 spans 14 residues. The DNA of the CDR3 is TGTGCCAGCAGCCCTCGGACAGGGGAGGGAGAGCAGTTCTTC. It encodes CASSPRTGEGEQFF.